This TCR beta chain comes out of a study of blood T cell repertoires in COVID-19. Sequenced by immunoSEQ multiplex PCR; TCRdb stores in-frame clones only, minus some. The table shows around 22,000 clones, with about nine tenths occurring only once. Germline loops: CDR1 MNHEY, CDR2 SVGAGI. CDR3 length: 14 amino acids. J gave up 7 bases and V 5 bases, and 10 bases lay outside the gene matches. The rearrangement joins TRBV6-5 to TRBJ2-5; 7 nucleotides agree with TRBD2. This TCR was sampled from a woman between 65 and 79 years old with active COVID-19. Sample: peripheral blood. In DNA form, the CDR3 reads TGTGCCAGCAGTACCCAGGGAGGGCAGGGGACCCAGTACTTC. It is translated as CASSTQGGQGTQYF.